This TCR beta chain was sequenced for a study of liver allograft versus peripheral blood T cells. Overall study: T cell receptor repertoires in transplanted livers were compared with those in recipients' peripheral blood. Study-level findings and limits: Peripheral blood reportedly held T cell receptor repertoires that differed from those inside liver allografts.

TCRdb re-derived calls from the reads in MiXCR, one entry per CDR3 protein. The repertoire holds about 9,000 distinct CDR3 sequences, with about 15% as singletons. The V gene lost 2 bases and the J gene lost 7 bases, with 8 bases spanning the gap. The CDR3 has 12 residues. Per germline, CDR1 SEHNR and CDR2 FQNEAQ (reference sequence). This clonotype is deemed medium-sized. Its antigen is as yet unknown. The TCR sequence derives from a human patient who had a liver transplant. The graft donor may be the source of some T cells. V and J are TRBV7-9 and TRBJ1-2; D not certain. CDR3 in DNA: TGTGCCAGCAGCTTACAGGAGGGTGGCTACACCTTC. It is translated as CASSLQEGGYTF.